The next 8 T cell receptor beta chains were all read from a single sample in a study of a mutant IDH1 vaccine in newly diagnosed glioma. Time point given: week 11, during vaccination. The content of each vaccine dose was 300 ug of mutant IDH1 20-mer peptide, and topical imiquimod accompanied it. Antigen specificity for these receptors is unknown. TCRdb keeps only in-frame clones here, not all; method: immunoSEQ multiplex PCR. The sample has fewer than 70,000 clones, 89% seen once; the top ten hold approximately 2%. The source was PBMCs, collected from a glioma patient whose treatment included an IDH1 peptide vaccine. All receptors come from a man aged 40-50 years with glioma.

This clone showed up just once. The chain links TRBV10-1 to TRBJ2-1; 7 bases fit TRBD2. The germline V gene encodes CDR1 WNHNN and CDR2 SYGVQD (reference sequence). There are 14 residues in the CDR3. V lost 4 bases to trimming and J lost 5 bases; unmatched junction nucleotides: 5. CDR3 in amino acids: CASSVDAGDNEQFF. The CDR3 region has the DNA TGCGCCAGCAGTGTTGACGCGGGGGACAATGAGCAGTTCTTC.

As for this clone: Other nucleotide sequences from this sample produce the same CDR3. The genes are TRBV6-5 and TRBJ2-1, with no clear D. CDR1 is MNHEY, CDR2 SVGAGI, per germline. V lost 2 bases, J lost 7 bases, and 6 bases lay in between. The CDR3 runs 12 residues. CDR3 in DNA: TGTGCCAGCAGTTACGGGGAAAATGAGCAGTTCTTC. It is translated as CASSYGENEQFF.

The chain recombines TRBV29-1 with TRBJ2-1; 7 bases align to TRBD2. The CDR3 runs 13 residues. With 3 bases clipped from V and 4 bases from J, the junction kept 3 bases outside the gene matches. Germline CDR1 and CDR2: SQVTM and ANQGSEA. The CDR3 DNA reads as TGCAGCGTTGAGACTAGCTATTACAATGAGCAGTTCTTC. Protein: CSVETSYYNEQFF.

V and J are TRBV18 and TRBJ2-5, with 12 bases matching TRBD1. V dropped 6 bases and J dropped 5; count of bases not matched to a gene: 7. This CDR3 is built from 15 residues. The germline V gene encodes CDR1 KGHSH and CDR2 LQKENI. CDR3 bases: TGTGCCAGCTCCCCCGGGACAGGGGGCGTTGAGACCCAGTACTTC. Translation gives CASSPGTGGVETQYF.

The sample holds one count of this clone. The J gene is TRBJ1-3, the V gene TRBV2; possibly TRBD1 for D (6 bases). V lost 8 bases, J lost 0 bases, and 8 bases lay in between. Looked up from germline, CDR1 is SNHLY and CDR2 is FYNNEI. The CDR3 sequence is 13 residues long. The CDR3 is CASYRDSGNTIYF. CDR3 sequence (DNA): TGTGCCAGCTACAGGGACTCTGGAAACACCATATATTTT.

The rearrangement joins TRBV29-1 to TRBJ2-5; D gene unclear. The CDR3 is made up of 14 amino acids. Germline V gene sequence: CDR1 SQVTM, CDR2 ANQGSEA. Trimming stripped 2 bases from V and 2 bases from J, with 12 bases between. The CDR3 DNA follows: TGCAGCGTTGAAATGAGCAGTAAGCAAGAGACCCAGTACTTC. Amino acids: CSVEMSSKQETQYF.

This clone appeared once. The rearrangement uses TRBV28 and TRBJ2-7; D is uncertain. The CDR3 has 13 residues. CDR1 MDHEN and CDR2 SYDVKM come from the germline V gene. V lost 6 bases and J 0 bases, leaving 9 bases between the germline ends. The CDR3 here is CASSLYSSYEQYF. CDR3 coding DNA: TGTGCCAGCAGCCTGTACAGCTCCTACGAGCAGTACTTC.

The chain combines TRBV5-1 with TRBJ2-2; D possibly uses TRBD1 or TRBD2 (5 bases each). This CDR3 has 14 amino acids. Trimming took off 1 base at V and 5 bases at J, with 9 bases between the two ends. CDR1 and CDR2 (germline): SGHRS, YFSETQ. CDR3: CASSLIGATGELFF. Written as DNA, the CDR3 is TGCGCCAGCAGCTTGATCGGGGCGACCGGGGAGCTGTTTTTT.